One and the same sample provided the 22 T cell receptor beta chains below, sequenced in a study of glioma-infiltrating T cells. The iRepertoire nested amplicon-rescue multiplex PCR amplified TCR alpha and beta CDR3s from RNA. Using its own MiXCR run on the multiplex PCR reads, TCRdb lists one record per CDR3 protein. The sample holds 150,000 to 200,000 distinct CDR3 sequences, more than 35% seen once. Sequenced: glioma tissue, nonneoplastic brain tissue, or PBMCs (not recorded which). The source of these receptors is a human donor with low-grade glioma or glioblastoma, undergoing nonglioma brain surgery, or in good health (not recorded which).

The sample holds many counts of this clonotype. The rearrangement uses TRBV20-1 and TRBJ1-1; tentative D call: TRBD1 (6 bases). Deletions cut 2 bases from V and 0 bases from J, with 13 bases between. This CDR3 spans 15 amino acids. The V gene's germline CDR1 is DFQATT and CDR2 SNEGSKA (reference sequence). The CDR3 bases are TGCAGTGCTAGAATCATACAGGGATTGAACACTGAAGCTTTCTTT. It yields the protein CSARIIQGLNTEAFF.

This clonotype was seen a single time. With a much larger clone just one base away, this may be a read error. The rearrangement uses TRBV24-1 and TRBJ1-1; TRBD1 might be the D (5 bases). Germline assignment: CDR1 KGHDR and CDR2 SFDVKD. The length of the CDR3 is 13 residues. V was trimmed by 4 bases and J by 11 bases, leaving 16 bases between them. The CDR3 coding sequence is TGTGCCACCAGTGACCGGTACAGGATGGGCGCTTTCTTT. Its translation is CATSDRYRMGAFF.

This clonotype occurred many times. The chain links TRBV10-3 to TRBJ1-5; 7 bases map to TRBD1. CDR1 is ENHRY, CDR2 SYGVKD, per germline. The CDR3 length is 14 residues. The V gene end was trimmed by 2 bases and the J gene end by 3 bases; junction bases not matched to a gene: 1. CDR3 residues: CAISEDRVNQPQHF. The CDR3 region has the DNA TGTGCCATCAGTGAGGACAGGGTCAATCAGCCCCAGCATTTT.

The table lists this clonotype with a count of one. The chain carries TRBV6-5 and TRBJ2-7; D is tentatively TRBD1 or TRBD2 (5 bases each). The length of the CDR3 is 17 residues. Germline V lookup: CDR1 MNHEY, CDR2 SVGAGI. V was shortened by 0 bases and J by 5 bases, with 20 bases between the two germline ends. CDR3 coding DNA: TGTGCCAGCAGTTACTCAAGCAGGGCAGGGAGTAGAGACGAGCAGTACTTC. It encodes CASSYSSRAGSRDEQYF.

As regards this clonotype: This could be a read error, since a much larger clone is one nucleotide away. The V call is TRBV7-2, the J call TRBJ1-2, with a weak D call TRBD1 (5 bases). Germline loops: CDR1 SGHTA, CDR2 FQGNSA. V gave up 4 bases and J gave up 10 bases, with 19 bases separating them. The CDR3 contains 14 residues. Written as DNA, the CDR3 is TGTGCCAGCAGCTCGGACCCCACAGGAGATGTCTACACCTTC. Protein: CASSSDPTGDVYTF.

In this sample, this clonotype turned up many times. The gene calls are TRBV6-5 and TRBJ2-1; D not resolved. The V gene lost 0 bases and the J gene lost 0 bases, with 6 bases spanning the gap. Per germline, CDR1 MNHEY and CDR2 SVGAGI. The CDR3 loop spans 15 amino acids. CDR3 bases: TGTGCCAGCAGTTACTCTCGGAACTCCTACAATGAGCAGTTCTTC. Protein: CASSYSRNSYNEQFF.

The chain is built from TRBV20-1 and TRBJ2-3; 9 nucleotides agree with TRBD2. The germline V gene has CDR1 DFQATT and CDR2 SNEGSKA (reference sequence). The CDR3 is 16 residues long. Trimming at V came to 0 bases and at J to 4 bases, leaving 8 bases not matched to a gene. CDR3 DNA sequence: TGCAGTGCTAGAGATTACGGGCGGGAGGGCCCAGATACGCAGTATTTT. Translated: CSARDYGREGPDTQYF.

This chain connects TRBV5-1 to TRBJ1-4; 9 nucleotides align to TRBD1. V shed 0 bases and J 7 bases; nucleotides not matched to a gene: 4. CDR3 length: 15 residues. Germline V gives CDR1 SGHRS, CDR2 YFSETQ. The CDR3 coding sequence is TGCGCCAGCAGCTTGGCCGGGACAGGGTCTGAAAAACTGTTTTTT. Its protein is CASSLAGTGSEKLFF.

The chain links TRBV6-6 to TRBJ1-5; a weak D match, TRBD1 (6 bases). There are 14 residues in the CDR3. Germline lookup yields CDR1 MNHNY and CDR2 SVGAGI (reference sequence). V was trimmed by 2 bases and J by 1 base, leaving 6 bases between them. The chain's CDR3 is CASSYDRSNQPQHF. CDR3 bases: TGTGCCAGCAGTTACGACAGGAGCAATCAGCCCCAGCATTTT.

The CDR3 nucleotides are TGTGCCAGCAGCTTATACAGTATCCCTTACGAGCAGTACTTC. This gives the protein CASSLYSIPYEQYF. The chain joins TRBV5-6 to TRBJ2-7, with D unresolved. The CDR3 spans 14 residues. The V end was cut by 2 bases, the J end by 4 bases, with 13 bases between. Looked up from germline, CDR1 is SGHDT and CDR2 is YYEEEE.

This chain links TRBV7-8 with TRBJ2-5; D possibly corresponds to TRBD2 (5 bases). Germline V gives CDR1 SGHVS, CDR2 FQNEAQ. This CDR3 contains 13 residues. Trimming stripped 8 bases from V and 4 bases from J, with 14 bases between. Here the CDR3 reads CASRWRLRETQYF. The CDR3 nucleotides are TGTGCCAGCCGATGGAGGCTGCGAGAGACCCAGTACTTC. The variable domain in full, completed from reference TRBV7-8 and TRBJ2-5, reads GAGVSQSPRYKVAKRGQDVALRCDPISGHVSLFWYQQALGQGPEFLTYFQNEAQLDKSGLPSDRFFAERPEGSVSTLKIQRTQQEDSAVYLCASRWRLRETQYFGPGTRLLVL.

This clonotype was seen at least ten times. This chain uses TRBV15 with TRBJ2-3; possible D gene TRBD2, 6 bases. The germline V gene has CDR1 LNHNV and CDR2 YYDKDF (reference sequence). The CDR3 length is 15 residues. Trimming removed 3 bases from V and 2 bases from J, with 12 bases in between. Here the CDR3 reads CATSSMRGTTDTQYF. The DNA for the CDR3 is TGTGCCACCAGCAGCATGCGCGGGACCACAGATACGCAGTATTTT. Looking up the rest from reference TRBV15 and TRBJ2-3 gives the full variable domain: DAMVIQNPRYQVTQFGKPVTLSCSQTLNHNVMYWYQQKSSQAPKLLFHYYDKDFNNEADTPDNFQSRRPNTSFCFLDIRSPGLGDTAMYLCATSSMRGTTDTQYFGPGTRLTVL.

V usage is TRBV7-7 and J usage is TRBJ2-2, with D perhaps matching TRBD1 or TRBD2 (5 bases each). CDR1 is SSHAT and CDR2 is FNYEAQ in the germline V gene (reference sequence). There are 16 residues in the CDR3. V lost 3 bases, J lost 3 bases, and 14 bases lay in between. For the CDR3, the DNA is TGTGCCAGCAGCTTCAGTTCTGGGGGTCACACCGGGGAGCTGTTTTTT. Translated, it gives CASSFSSGGHTGELFF.

The rearrangement joins TRBV28 to TRBJ2-5; D is uncertain. Trimming cost V 6 bases and J 2 bases, with 13 bases left between them. The CDR3 runs 14 residues. The germline gives CDR1 MDHEN, CDR2 SYDVKM. CDR3 in amino acids: CASSFLSRQETQYF. The CDR3 region has the DNA TGTGCCAGCAGCTTTTTAAGCCGGCAAGAGACCCAGTACTTC.

The CDR3 here is CASSSHNQETQYF. Here the CDR3 DNA reads TGCGCCAGCAGCTCACATAATCAAGAGACCCAGTACTTC. The chain carries TRBV5-1 and TRBJ2-5; D is undetermined. In germline, CDR1 is SGHRS, CDR2 YFSETQ. Trimming left V 3 bases short and J 2 bases short, with 8 bases between. The CDR3 totals 13 residues.

This clonotype was recorded many times. V usage is TRBV7-9 and J usage is TRBJ2-1; no clear D. The CDR3 contains 11 residues. Looked up from germline, CDR1 is SEHNR and CDR2 is FQNEAQ (reference sequence). The V and J ends lost 5 bases and 8 bases respectively, with 7 bases between them. The CDR3 here is CASSPGDEQFF. CDR3 DNA sequence: TGTGCCAGCAGCCCCGGCGATGAGCAGTTCTTC.

The rearrangement uses TRBV5-1 and TRBJ2-3, with D perhaps matching TRBD1 or TRBD2 (6 bases each). The ends were cut back, 4 bases at V and 0 bases at J, with 15 bases in the middle. Looked up from germline, CDR1 is SGHRS and CDR2 is YFSETQ. This CDR3 region has 16 residues. The CDR3 coding sequence is TGCGCCAGCAGCGGTGGGGGGCCCCCTAGCACAGATACGCAGTATTTT. Translation gives CASSGGGPPSTDTQYF.

This clonotype showed up many times. CDR3 sequence: CASSLLDEQFF. The CDR3 DNA follows: TGTGCCAGCAGCCTACTCGATGAGCAGTTCTTC. This chain uses TRBV3-1 with TRBJ2-1; D ambiguous. The germline gives CDR1 LGHDT, CDR2 YNNKEL (reference sequence). The CDR3 covers 11 residues. Trimming stripped 4 bases from V and 8 bases from J, with 6 bases between.

This clonotype was seen ten or more times. The V and J genes are TRBV6-6 and TRBJ1-2; D remains unclear. The V and J ends lost 2 bases and 0 bases respectively, with 7 bases between them. Germline CDR1 is MNHNY and CDR2 is SVGAGI (reference sequence). The CDR3 sequence is 14 residues long. The CDR3 protein is CASSYDLANYGYTF. Here the CDR3 DNA reads TGTGCCAGCAGTTACGACCTAGCTAACTATGGCTACACCTTC.

About this clonotype: A much larger clone is a single base away; this may be a read error. V and J are TRBV20-1 and TRBJ1-1; D is unclear. V was clipped by 2 bases and J by 0 bases, with 16 bases between them. Per the germline V gene, CDR1 is DFQATT and CDR2 is SNEGSKA (reference sequence). The CDR3 contains 16 residues. The CDR3, as DNA: TGCAGTGCTAGAAGAGTACTCCAGGCGATGAACACTGAAGCTTTCTTT. This encodes CSARRVLQAMNTEAFF.

In this sample, this clonotype turned up once. At one end, the junction sequence differs from germline, possibly due to a read error. V is TRBV2 and J is TRBJ2-1, with D tentatively TRBD1 (6 bases). The germline gives CDR1 SNHLY, CDR2 FYNNEI. CDR3 length equals 13 residues. CDR3 sequence (DNA): TGTGCCGGGCTAGACTCGGGACACAATGGGCAGCTCTTC. It codes for CAGLDSGHNGQLF. The entire variable domain, with the rest obtained from reference TRBV2 and TRBJ2-1, is as follows: EPEVTQTPSHQVTQMGQEVILRCVPISNHLYFYWYRQILGQKVEFLVSFYNNEISEKSEIFDDQFSVERPDGSNFTLKIRSTKLEDSAMYFCAGLDSGHNGQLFGPGTRLTVL.

This clonotype was seen a few times. This chain joins TRBV5-4 and TRBJ2-1, with 11 bases identical to TRBD1. The germline gives CDR1 SGHNT, CDR2 YYREEE (reference sequence). J lost 7 bases, V lost 3 bases, and 6 bases had no gene match. The length of the CDR3 is 15 residues. The CDR3 loop reads CASSSGQGDQNEQFF. The DNA for the CDR3 is TGTGCCAGCAGCTCGGGACAGGGGGACCAGAATGAGCAGTTCTTC.